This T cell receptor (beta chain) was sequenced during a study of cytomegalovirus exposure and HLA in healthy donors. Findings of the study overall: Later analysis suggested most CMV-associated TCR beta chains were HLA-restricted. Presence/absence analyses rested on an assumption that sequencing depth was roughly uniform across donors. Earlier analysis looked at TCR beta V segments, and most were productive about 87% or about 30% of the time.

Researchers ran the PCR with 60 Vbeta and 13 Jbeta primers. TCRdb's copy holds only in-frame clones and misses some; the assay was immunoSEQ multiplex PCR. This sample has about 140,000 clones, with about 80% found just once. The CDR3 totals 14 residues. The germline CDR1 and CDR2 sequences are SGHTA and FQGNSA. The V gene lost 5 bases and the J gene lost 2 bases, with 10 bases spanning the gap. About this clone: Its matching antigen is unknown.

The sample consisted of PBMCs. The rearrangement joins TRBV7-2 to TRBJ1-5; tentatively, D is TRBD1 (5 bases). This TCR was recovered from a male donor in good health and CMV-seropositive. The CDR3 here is CASSTTGRNQPQHF. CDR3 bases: TGTGCCAGCAGCACAACAGGCCGCAATCAGCCCCAGCATTTT.